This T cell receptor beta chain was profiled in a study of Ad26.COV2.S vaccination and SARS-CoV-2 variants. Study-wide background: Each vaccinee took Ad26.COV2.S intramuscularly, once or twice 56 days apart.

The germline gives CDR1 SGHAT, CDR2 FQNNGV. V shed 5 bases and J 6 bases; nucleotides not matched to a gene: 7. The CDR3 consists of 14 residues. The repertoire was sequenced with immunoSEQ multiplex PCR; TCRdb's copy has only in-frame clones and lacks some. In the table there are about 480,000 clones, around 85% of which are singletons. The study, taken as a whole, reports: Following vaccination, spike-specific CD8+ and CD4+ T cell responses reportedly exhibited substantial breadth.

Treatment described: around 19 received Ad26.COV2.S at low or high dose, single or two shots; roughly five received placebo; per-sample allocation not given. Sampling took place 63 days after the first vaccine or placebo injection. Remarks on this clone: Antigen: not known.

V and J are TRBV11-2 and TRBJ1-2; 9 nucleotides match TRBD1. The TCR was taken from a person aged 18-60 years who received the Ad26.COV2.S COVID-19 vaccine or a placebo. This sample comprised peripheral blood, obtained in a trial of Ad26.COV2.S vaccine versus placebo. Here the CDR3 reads CASSATTGGHGYTF. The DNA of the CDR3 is TGTGCCAGCAGCGCAACCACAGGGGGCCATGGCTACACCTTC.